The rows below give T cell receptor beta chains drawn from one sample of a study of shared clonotypes between healthy human individuals. TCRdb's copy holds only in-frame clones and misses some; the assay was immunoSEQ multiplex PCR. In the table there are fewer than 2.5 million clones, over 85% of which are singletons. Sequencing was carried out using naive CD4+ T cells from PBMCs. The receptors originated from a man younger than 30 in good health. Some clones in this sample may be carry-over from other donors' samples. Each CDR3 is given with its conserved first and last residue. The order of the fields is V gene, J gene, D gene, clone size, CDR3 DNA, CDR3 protein. The D gene is left open where the match is weak. Part of the rows lack a size; the others show once, few, many or a class for expanded clones.

TRBV7-3	TRBJ2-7	NA	NA	TGTGCCAGCAGCTTCACAAGGGCGACCGAGCAGTACTTC	CASSFTRATEQYF
TRBV27	TRBJ2-6	NA	NA	TGTGCCAGCAGTTTCGGCAGAAGAGTCTCTGGGGCCAACGTCCTGACTTTC	CASSFGRRVSGANVLTF
TRBV5-1	TRBJ1-1	NA	NA	TGCGCCAGCAGCTTGGATCCGGGGCGGGGACCGAGGACTGAAGCTTTCTTT	CASSLDPGRGPRTEAFF
TRBV19	TRBJ2-6	NA	once	TGTGCCAGTAGTCCGTGGGCTGGGGCCAACGTCCTGACTTTC	CASSPWAGANVLTF
TRBV15	TRBJ2-3	NA	once	TGTGCCACCAGCAGAGTAGTTGCGGGCACAGATACGCAGTATTTT	CATSRVVAGTDTQYF
TRBV6-5	TRBJ1-3	NA	NA	TGTGCCAGCAGTCAACGGGGCTCTGGAAACACCATATATTTT	CASSQRGSGNTIYF
TRBV29-1	TRBJ1-2	NA	NA	TGCAGCGTTAGTGACTATGGCTACACCTTC	CSVSDYGYTF
TRBV19	TRBJ2-1	TRBD2	NA	TGTGCCAGTAGTTCCGGGACTAGTTTCCGTGAGCAGTTCTTC	CASSSGTSFREQFF
TRBV9	TRBJ2-2	NA	NA	TGTGCCAGCAGCCCCCGTGAAGCCTCGAACACCGGGGAGCTGTTTTTT	CASSPREASNTGELFF
TRBV27	TRBJ2-5	TRBD2	NA	TGTGCCAGCAGTTTAGCGCTGACTAGCGGGAGGGCGGGGGAGACCCAGTACTTC	CASSLALTSGRAGETQYF
TRBV21-1	TRBJ1-5	NA	NA	TGTGCCAGCACCCCGAAGAGTAATAGCAATCAGCCCCAGCATTTT	CASTPKSNSNQPQHF
TRBV7-2	TRBJ2-3	NA	NA	TGTGCCAGCAGCTATACAGATACGCAGTATTTT	CASSYTDTQYF
TRBV18	TRBJ1-3	TRBD1	once	TGTGCCAGCTCACCACTGACAGGGGCTGGAAACACCATATATTTT	CASSPLTGAGNTIYF
TRBV6-6	TRBJ2-1	NA	NA	TGTGCCAGCAGTTACTCGAGGGAGGCCCGATACAATGAGCAGTTCTTC	CASSYSREARYNEQFF
TRBV28	TRBJ2-3	TRBD2	NA	TGTGCCAGCAGGTCTAGCGGAACCACAGATACGCAGTATTTT	CASRSSGTTDTQYF
TRBV23-1	TRBJ2-5	NA	NA	TGCGCCAGCAGCCAACCCTGGGACGGGTCTAGAGAGACCCAGTACTTC	CASSQPWDGSRETQYF
TRBV5-1	TRBJ1-2	TRBD1	NA	TGCGCCAGCAGCCCCCGGACAGGGGGCTTTAACTATGGCTACACCTTC	CASSPRTGGFNYGYTF
TRBV9	TRBJ2-3	TRBD2	NA	TGTGCCAGCAGCGTAGATACTCTCCGGACTAGCGGGATTTCCCCAGATACGCAGTATTTT	CASSVDTLRTSGISPDTQYF
TRBV7-2	TRBJ2-2	NA	NA	TGTGCCAGCAGCTTACTCCGCCGGGAGCTGTTTTTT	CASSLLRRELFF
TRBV5-1	TRBJ1-3	NA	NA	TGCGCCAGCAGCTTGGAAAGCGCTGGAAACACCATATATTTT	CASSLESAGNTIYF
TRBV6-6	TRBJ1-2	NA	NA	TGTGCCAGCGGACAGCTGTATGGCTACACCTTC	CASGQLYGYTF
TRBV5-1	TRBJ1-1	NA	NA	TGCGCCAGCACCACCCCTGGGGCACGGAACACTGAAGCTTTCTTT	CASTTPGARNTEAFF
TRBV7-2	TRBJ2-1	TRBD2	NA	TGTGCCAGCAGCTCCGGCCGGGGGGCCTACAATGAGCAGTTCTTC	CASSSGRGAYNEQFF
TRBV6-6	TRBJ2-1	NA	NA	TGTGCCAGCAGGCAGGGGCGTATTAATGAGCAGTTCTTC	CASRQGRINEQFF
TRBV5-6	TRBJ2-4	NA	NA	TGTGCCAGCAGCTTGAGGGGTCCGGCCAAAAACATTCAGTACTTC	CASSLRGPAKNIQYF
TRBV7-2	TRBJ1-5	NA	NA	TGTGCCAGCAGCCCACCTAATCAGCCCCAGCATTTT	CASSPPNQPQHF
TRBV18	TRBJ1-4	NA	few	TGTGCCAGCTCACCCTTTCCTGGGGAAGGACTGTTTTTT	CASSPFPGEGLFF
TRBV4-3	TRBJ2-2	TRBD2	NA	TGCGCCAGCAGCCAATACCGGGGAGGGACCGGGGAGCTGTTTTTT	CASSQYRGGTGELFF
TRBV27	TRBJ2-6	NA	NA	TGTGCCAGCAGTTTATTGGGGGCGGCCCGGAGGGCCAACGTCCTGACTTTC	CASSLLGAARRANVLTF
TRBV6-1	TRBJ1-3	NA	NA	TGTGCCAGCCCGTCGGGAAACACCATATATTTT	CASPSGNTIYF
TRBV6-1	TRBJ1-5	NA	NA	TGTGCCAGCAGTGAAGCGTCTGGGTACCCCAATCAGCCCCAGCATTTT	CASSEASGYPNQPQHF
TRBV5-5	TRBJ1-1	NA	NA	TGTGCCAGCAGCTTGGTGAAGAACACTGAAGCTTTCTTT	CASSLVKNTEAFF
TRBV20-1	TRBJ1-2	NA	NA	TGCAGTGCTCCTAGACCCTTGGGCTACACCTTC	CSAPRPLGYTF
TRBV5-1	TRBJ2-7	TRBD1	NA	TGCGCCAGCAGCCTGGGACAGGGGGCCTACGAGCAGTACTTC	CASSLGQGAYEQYF
TRBV28	TRBJ1-2	NA	NA	TGTGCCAGCATCCCCCCAAGGGGACCTTATATCCTGTTCTTC	CASIPPRGPYILFF
TRBV5-6	TRBJ2-6	NA	NA	TGTGCCAGCAGCCGTAAAGGGGACCCAACTGGGGCCAACGTCCTGACTTTC	CASSRKGDPTGANVLTF
TRBV7-3	TRBJ1-2	TRBD1	NA	TGTGCCAGCAGCGAGAGGGGGCGAAGCTATGGCTACACCTTC	CASSERGRSYGYTF
TRBV29-1	TRBJ2-5	NA	NA	TGCAGCGTTCTGAGTCAGGAAGAGACCCAGTACTTC	CSVLSQEETQYF
TRBV6-4	TRBJ2-3	NA	NA	TGTGCCAGCAGTGACTCAACTGTAAGCACAGATACGCAGTATTTT	CASSDSTVSTDTQYF
TRBV18	TRBJ2-7	NA	NA	TGTGCCAGTTCCCCTGGGCGTGCCGCCTACGAGCAGTACTTC	CASSPGRAAYEQYF
TRBV2	TRBJ2-5	NA	NA	TGTGCTCTGGGAACGGGGTCGTCACGGGAGACCCAGTACTTC	CALGTGSSRETQYF